Below, one TCR beta chain is given with its context. Using immunoSEQ multiplex PCR, the repertoire was profiled, and TCRdb retains in-frame clones only, with some absent. The repertoire consists of tens of thousands of clones, with roughly 93% occurring once and the leading ten covering around 4.5%. This CDR3 region has 16 residues. Germline loops: CDR1 MNHEY, CDR2 SMNVEV (reference sequence). V gave up 5 bases and J gave up 0 bases, with 13 bases separating them. V is TRBV27 and J is TRBJ2-2; D uncertain. The sample was PBMCs. The clonotype comes from a man in his forties with rheumatoid arthritis. The DNA for the CDR3 is TGTGCCAGCAGTCTAAGGCATCGTCCGAACACCGGGGAGCTGTTTTTT. It specifies CASSLRHRPNTGELFF.